This TCR beta chain was documented in a study of T cells in Graves' hyperthyroidism and ophthalmopathy. This clonotype showed up many times. The antigen is undetermined. The TCR beta CDR3 regions underwent amplification using RNA transcripts as the source. The TCR CDR3 was amplified in a first-round RT-PCR using the HTBI primer set. TCRdb passed the multiplex PCR reads through MiXCR, listing each CDR3 protein once. Of 350,000 to 400,000 distinct CDR3 sequences listed, about a fifth are singletons. Study-wide points: In the blood, most expanded thyroid clonotypes above 0.001 appeared as well.

The CDR3 has 14 amino acids. The trim removed 2 bases at V and 3 bases at J, leaving 1 base unmatched. Germline assignment: CDR1 MNHEY and CDR2 SVGAGI. Sequences were obtained from blood. The gene calls are TRBV6-5 and TRBJ1-1, with 9 bases that match TRBD1. The source of this sequence is a young woman with Graves' hyperthyroidism. For the CDR3, the DNA is TGTGCCAGCAGTTACCGGGACAGGGACACTGAAGCTTTCTTT. Its protein product is CASSYRDRDTEAFF.